This TCR beta chain was identified in a study of control samples from healthy donors and cancer patients. Libraries were prepared by immunoSEQ multiplex PCR; TCRdb keeps only in-frame clonotypes and omits some of them. The profile shows more than 95,000 clones, around 87% of them singletons. This CDR3 contains 14 residues. Trimming shortened V by 2 bases and J by 0 bases, and 5 bases separated the two germline ends. CDR1 is MNHNS and CDR2 is SASEGT in the germline V gene. The chain employs TRBV6-1 and TRBJ1-3; D is unclear. This receptor was identified in a man in his sixties in good health. Material: blood. CDR3 sequence (DNA): TGTGCCAGCAGTGAATACGGCTCTGGAAACACCATATATTTT. Translated, it gives CASSEYGSGNTIYF.